What follows are 32 T cell receptor beta chains derived from one specimen sequenced in a study of Graves' ophthalmopathy and Graves' hyperthyroidism. Amplified TCR beta CDR3 regions were obtained using RNA transcripts as template. HTBI primers were employed in first-round RT-PCR, then a second-round multiplex PCR followed. TCRdb processed the multiplex PCR reads anew with MiXCR; each CDR3 protein has one entry. This sample has around 170,000 distinct CDR3 sequences; approximately 40% occur once, and the top ten carry about 6%. Sequenced sample: peripheral blood. The receptors were sampled from a woman aged 40 to 50 with Graves' ophthalmopathy.

This rearrangement joins TRBV7-8 to TRBJ2-4, with 10 bases matching TRBD2. This CDR3 contains 19 residues. Germline V gives CDR1 SGHVS, CDR2 FQNEAQ. The V gene end was trimmed by 0 bases and the J gene end by 3 bases; junction bases not matched to a gene: 11. CDR3 sequence reads: CASSLARLAGAGDKNIQYF. The CDR3 DNA follows: TGTGCCAGCAGCTTAGCGCGTCTAGCGGGAGCGGGGGACAAAAACATTCAGTACTTC. The entire variable domain, with the rest obtained from reference TRBV7-8 and TRBJ2-4, is as follows: GAGVSQSPRYKVAKRGQDVALRCDPISGHVSLFWYQQALGQGPEFLTYFQNEAQLDKSGLPSDRFFAERPEGSVSTLKIQRTQQEDSAVYLCASSLARLAGAGDKNIQYFGAGTRLSVL.

This clonotype was seen once. The rearrangement joins TRBV19 to TRBJ1-1, with D uncertain. CDR3 length: 15 residues. Trimming stripped 1 base from V and 0 bases from J, with 9 bases between. Germline CDR1 and CDR2: LNHDA and SQIVND (reference sequence). Written as DNA, the CDR3 is TGTGCCAGTAGTATAGGCGAAGGCTTGAACACTGAAGCTTTCTTT. Translating gives CASSIGEGLNTEAFF.

V gene TRBV29-1 combines with J gene TRBJ2-5, with D unresolved. This CDR3 contains 13 residues. CDR1 and CDR2 (germline): SQVTM, ANQGSEA. V shed 6 bases and J shed 5 bases, with 16 bases lying between them. The CDR3 DNA follows: TGCAGCGTCGACGGATGGGATGGGGAGACCCAGTACTTC. It yields the protein CSVDGWDGETQYF. The whole variable domain, remainder taken from reference TRBV29-1 and TRBJ2-5, is SAVISQKPSRDICQRGTSLTIQCQVDSQVTMMFWYRQQPGQSLTLIATANQGSEATYESGFVIDKFPISRPNLTFSTLTVSNMSPEDSSIYLCSVDGWDGETQYFGPGTRLLVL.

The V gene is TRBV11-1, the J gene TRBJ2-7, with 7 bases lining up with TRBD2. V lost 0 bases, J lost 3 bases, and 5 bases stayed unmatched. Germline CDR1 and CDR2: SGHAT and FQDESV (reference sequence). CDR3 size: 15 residues. CDR3 sequence: CASSLASSGIYEQYF. The DNA for the CDR3 is TGTGCCAGCAGCTTAGCATCGAGCGGGATCTACGAGCAGTACTTC.

The CDR3 DNA reads TGTGCCAGCAGCTTAGTGGGGGGGACGGGTTCACCCCTCCACTTT. Its translation: CASSLVGGTGSPLHF. The chain carries TRBV7-2 and TRBJ1-6, with D possibly TRBD1 on 5 matching bases. Between the trimmed V and J ends, which lost 1 base and 9 bases, there was a span of 13 bases. Germline V gene sequence: CDR1 SGHTA, CDR2 FQGNSA. The CDR3 length is 15 residues.

The V gene is TRBV6-2 or TRBV6-3, the J gene TRBJ2-7, with 9 bases fitting TRBD1. Germline V gene sequence: CDR1 MNHEY, CDR2 SVGEGT. V lost 6 bases and J lost 3; bases outside the gene matches: 9. This CDR3 spans 15 amino acids. The DNA for the CDR3 is TGTGCCAGCAGAGACCCCGGGACAGGGCACTACGAGCAGTACTTC. Its translation is CASRDPGTGHYEQYF.

The genes are TRBV20-1 and TRBJ2-7; D is possibly TRBD1 or TRBD2 (5 bases each). Trimming left V 1 base short and J 7 bases short, with 11 bases between. The CDR3 has 12 residues. Germline V gene lookup returns CDR1 DFQATT and CDR2 SNEGSKA (reference sequence). The CDR3 region is CSARAGALEQYF. CDR3 bases: TGCAGTGCTAGAGCCGGGGCTTTGGAGCAGTACTTC.

The sample holds many counts of this clonotype. The chain combines TRBV20-1 with TRBJ1-6, with TRBD1 matching over 8 bases. The ends lost 2 bases at V and 7 bases at J; junction bases unmatched: 7. The germline CDR1 and CDR2 sequences are DFQATT and SNEGSKA (reference sequence). This CDR3 is 15 amino acids long. The CDR3 loop reads CSARTQTGANSPLHF. Here the CDR3 DNA reads TGCAGTGCTAGAACCCAGACAGGGGCCAATTCACCCCTCCACTTT.

The CDR3 sequence is CASSIEGRDNTEAFF. The CDR3, as DNA: TGTGCCAGTAGTATAGAGGGCAGGGACAACACTGAAGCTTTCTTT. V and J are TRBV19 and TRBJ1-1; D possibly corresponds to TRBD1 (5 bases). The germline V gene has CDR1 LNHDA and CDR2 SQIVND (reference sequence). Trimming pared 0 bases from V and 2 bases from J, leaving 10 bases between. The CDR3 covers 15 residues.

The chain links TRBV6-5 to TRBJ2-2, with a weak D call TRBD2 (6 bases). The CDR3 spans 15 residues. Trimming removed 2 bases from V and 4 bases from J, with 11 bases in between. The germline gives CDR1 MNHEY, CDR2 SVGAGI. CDR3 DNA sequence: TGTGCCAGCAGTTACACGGGAGATGGCACCGGGGAGCTGTTTTTT. Residues: CASSYTGDGTGELFF.

This chain uses TRBV6-5 with TRBJ1-6, with a weak D call TRBD1 (6 bases). This CDR3 is 16 amino acids long. CDR1 MNHEY and CDR2 SVGAGI come from the germline V gene. With 2 bases removed from V and 5 bases from J, the gap between germline ends came to 13 bases. The DNA of the CDR3 is TGTGCCAGCAGTTACGAGAGGGGGGGAAATAATTCACCCCTCCACTTT. Its protein product is CASSYERGGNNSPLHF.

CDR3 protein: CASSAGLDLSKNIQYF. The DNA of the CDR3 is TGTGCCAGCAGTGCTGGACTAGATTTATCCAAAAACATTCAGTACTTC. V gene TRBV6-1 combines with J gene TRBJ2-4; 7 bases map to TRBD2. With V trimmed by 4 bases and J by 2 bases, 8 bases remained unmatched. The CDR3 length is 16 residues. Germline V gives CDR1 MNHNS, CDR2 SASEGT.

The table lists this clonotype with many counts. V is TRBV5-1 and J is TRBJ2-7; 12 nucleotides line up with TRBD1. Germline values: CDR1 SGHRS, CDR2 YFSETQ. The CDR3 sequence is 14 residues long. J gave up 6 bases and V 4 bases, and 5 bases lay outside the gene matches. The DNA of the CDR3 is TGCGCCAGCAGCGGGGGGACAGGGGGCCTCGAGCAGTACTTC. Amino acids: CASSGGTGGLEQYF.

Many counts were recorded for this clonotype. V usage is TRBV25-1 and J usage is TRBJ1-1; tentatively, D is TRBD1 (6 bases). V was clipped by 6 bases and J by 11 bases, with 16 bases between them. The CDR3 runs 12 residues. Germline assignment: CDR1 MGHDK and CDR2 SYGVNS. CDR3 amino acids: CASRHEQGVAFF. CDR3 nucleotide sequence: TGTGCCAGCAGACACGAACAGGGAGTGGCTTTCTTT.

This clonotype was observed a few times. The chain has TRBV7-2 and TRBJ1-1, with TRBD1 identical over 8 bases. Germline-derived CDR1 and CDR2 are SGHTA and FQGNSA. Germline trimming cut 5 bases from V and 7 bases from J; bases unmatched to any gene: 3. The CDR3 contains 12 residues. As DNA, the CDR3 is TGTGCCAGCAGCCAAGGACAGGGTGAAGCTTTCTTT. Translating it yields CASSQGQGEAFF.

This clonotype was seen ten or more times. This rearrangement joins TRBV28 to TRBJ1-1; no definite D call. The CDR3 consists of 11 residues. Germline CDR1 and CDR2: MDHEN and SYDVKM. V shed 4 bases and J shed 7 bases, with 7 bases lying between them. CDR3 sequence (DNA): TGTGCCAGCAGTTCACGGCATGAAGCTTTCTTT. The encoded protein is CASSSRHEAFF. The variable domain in full, with the rest retrieved from reference TRBV28 and TRBJ1-1, is DVKVTQSSRYLVKRTGEKVFLECVQDMDHENMFWYRQDPGLGLRLIYFSYDVKMKEKGDIPEGYSVSREKKERFSLILESASTNQTSMYLCASSSRHEAFFGQGTRLTVV.

This rearrangement joins TRBV2 to TRBJ2-7, with D perhaps given as TRBD1 or TRBD2 (6 bases each). The V end lost 10 bases, the J end lost 9 bases, and 16 bases lay between the germline ends. The germline V gene has CDR1 SNHLY and CDR2 FYNNEI. The CDR3 consists of 11 residues. The CDR3 region is CATDNEGGQYF. The CDR3, as DNA: TGTGCCACGGACAACGAGGGGGGGCAGTACTTC.

The chain combines TRBV12-5 with TRBJ2-2; the D is unclear. The length of the CDR3 is 14 residues. The ends were cut back, 3 bases at V and 3 bases at J, with 8 bases in the middle. Germline V gene data show CDR1 as LGHNT and CDR2 as FRNRAP. The CDR3 sequence: CASGFLLDTGELFF. The CDR3 nucleotides are TGTGCTAGTGGTTTTCTTCTGGACACCGGGGAGCTGTTTTTT.

In its sample, this clonotype was seen many times. The V and J genes are TRBV4-1 and TRBJ1-5, with D perhaps matching TRBD1 (6 bases). Germline CDR1 is MGHRA and CDR2 is YSYEKL. Trimming removed 3 bases at V and 7 bases at J, with 16 bases between. The length of the CDR3 is 15 residues. The DNA for the CDR3 is TGCGCCAGCAGCCATGGGGGACACATCAACCAGCCCCAGCATTTT. Translated: CASSHGGHINQPQHF.

This clonotype was counted many times. The chain has TRBV7-2 and TRBJ2-5, with a weak D call TRBD1 (6 bases). V dropped 0 bases and J dropped 2 bases, with 10 bases sitting between them. CDR1 and CDR2 (germline): SGHTA, FQGNSA. The CDR3 sequence is 15 residues long. The CDR3 region has the DNA TGTGCCAGCAGCTTAGCGGGAACAGGGCAAGAGACCCAGTACTTC. It specifies CASSLAGTGQETQYF.

This clonotype was observed many times. This rearrangement joins TRBV5-8 to TRBJ1-2; 9 bases line up with TRBD1. The junction had 1 base not matched to a gene; V was cut back by 0 bases and J by 7 bases. Germline loops: CDR1 SGHTS, CDR2 YDEGEE. The CDR3 spans 13 residues. The CDR3: CASSLEGQGGYTF. The CDR3 bases are TGTGCCAGCAGCTTGGAGGGACAGGGTGGCTACACCTTC.

There are many counts of this clonotype. This chain uses TRBV2 with TRBJ2-5; TRBD2 might be the D (5 bases). Between the trimmed V and J ends, which lost 5 bases and 4 bases, there was a span of 14 bases. This CDR3 spans 14 amino acids. CDR1 is SNHLY and CDR2 is FYNNEI in the germline V gene. This CDR3 reads CASSTTRRRETQYF. The CDR3 region has the DNA TGTGCCAGCAGTACTACACGGAGGAGAGAGACCCAGTACTTC.

The chain uses TRBV12-3 or TRBV12-4 and TRBJ1-2, with D unresolved. This CDR3 region has 14 residues. V lost 5 bases and J 5 bases, leaving 15 bases between the germline ends. The CDR3 reads CASSPNVGRYGYTF. CDR3 sequence (DNA): TGTGCCAGCAGTCCCAACGTGGGGAGGTATGGCTACACCTTC.

The table lists this clonotype with a count of one. The rearrangement uses TRBV6-1 and TRBJ2-2; D call uncertain. The CDR3 length is 13 residues. With 1 base removed from V and 4 bases from J, the gap between germline ends came to 4 bases. CDR1 and CDR2 from the germline V gene are MNHNS and SASEGT. The CDR3 region has the DNA TGTGCCAGCAGTGAAGGTTTCACCGGGGAGCTGTTTTTT. This sequence encodes CASSEGFTGELFF.

The J gene is TRBJ2-5, the V gene TRBV7-2; D gene ambiguous. This CDR3 comprises 13 residues. The V gene lost 6 bases and the J gene lost 9 bases, with 17 bases spanning the gap. In germline, CDR1 is SGHTA, CDR2 FQGNSA. CDR3 residues: CASRVAEERPQYF. The DNA of the CDR3 is TGTGCCAGCAGGGTGGCAGAAGAGAGGCCCCAGTACTTC.

This sequence joins TRBV7-2 and TRBJ2-7; 7 bases are shared with TRBD1. The V and J ends lost 5 bases and 2 bases, in that order; junction bases with no gene match: 9. Germline CDR1 and CDR2: SGHTA and FQGNSA. The CDR3 is made up of 15 amino acids. CDR3 nucleotide sequence: TGTGCCAGCAGCACAGGGACAGTACGCGCCTACGAGCAGTACTTC. Translation: CASSTGTVRAYEQYF.

This clonotype has at least ten counts. This sequence joins TRBV11-2 and TRBJ2-5; tentative D call: TRBD2 (6 bases). CDR3 size: 12 residues. CDR1 is SGHAT, CDR2 FQNNGV, per germline. Trimming removed 3 bases at V and 5 bases at J, with 7 bases between. CDR3 sequence reads: CASSFRGETQYF. CDR3 nucleotides: TGTGCCAGCAGCTTTCGGGGGGAGACCCAGTACTTC.

In its sample, this clonotype was seen many times. The J gene is TRBJ2-5, the V gene TRBV19; D not resolved. The germline V gene encodes CDR1 LNHDA and CDR2 SQIVND (reference sequence). There are 16 residues in the CDR3. The germline V and J ends were trimmed by 6 bases and 2 bases, with 19 bases remaining between them. CDR3 coding DNA: TGTGCCAGTAGCGTTCGTAGGGCTCCCCCACAAGAGACCCAGTACTTC. The encoded protein is CASSVRRAPPQETQYF.

At least ten counts were recorded for this clonotype. The V and J genes are TRBV3-2 and TRBJ1-2. TRBV3-2 is a known pseudogene. This CDR3 is built from 16 residues. The CDR3: CASSQAGTYPLEGYTF. The CDR3 DNA is TGTGCCAGCAGCCAGGCCGGGACTTACCCCCTTGAGGGCTACACCTTC.

The chain links TRBV2 to TRBJ1-1; 7 positions agree with TRBD1. The ends lost 8 bases at V and 3 bases at J; junction bases unmatched: 9. Germline V CDR1 and CDR2: SNHLY, FYNNEI. The CDR3 sequence is 14 residues long. Written as DNA, the CDR3 is TGTGCCAGCCGAGGGGGACAGTTATACACTGAAGCTTTCTTT. Translating it yields CASRGGQLYTEAFF. The entire variable domain, with the rest obtained from reference TRBV2 and TRBJ1-1, is as follows: EPEVTQTPSHQVTQMGQEVILRCVPISNHLYFYWYRQILGQKVEFLVSFYNNEISEKSEIFDDQFSVERPDGSNFTLKIRSTKLEDSAMYFCASRGGQLYTEAFFGQGTRLTVV.

The rearrangement joins TRBV24-1 to TRBJ1-2; the D gene is possibly TRBD1 (6 bases). The germline CDR1 and CDR2 sequences are KGHDR and SFDVKD. With 3 bases removed from V and 8 bases from J, the gap between germline ends came to 12 bases. The CDR3 is made up of 13 amino acids. Written as DNA, the CDR3 is TGTGCCACCAGTGATGCAGGGGAATGGGGCTACACCTTC. The encoded protein is CATSDAGEWGYTF.

This clonotype appeared many times. The rearrangement joins TRBV12-3 or TRBV12-4 to TRBJ1-6; perhaps TRBD1 as D (5 bases). CDR3 length: 15 residues. With 6 bases removed from V and 9 bases from J, the gap between germline ends came to 18 bases. Written as DNA, the CDR3 is TGTGCCAGCAGCTGGGACTCCTTGGGGACTTCACCCCTCCACTTT. This encodes CASSWDSLGTSPLHF.